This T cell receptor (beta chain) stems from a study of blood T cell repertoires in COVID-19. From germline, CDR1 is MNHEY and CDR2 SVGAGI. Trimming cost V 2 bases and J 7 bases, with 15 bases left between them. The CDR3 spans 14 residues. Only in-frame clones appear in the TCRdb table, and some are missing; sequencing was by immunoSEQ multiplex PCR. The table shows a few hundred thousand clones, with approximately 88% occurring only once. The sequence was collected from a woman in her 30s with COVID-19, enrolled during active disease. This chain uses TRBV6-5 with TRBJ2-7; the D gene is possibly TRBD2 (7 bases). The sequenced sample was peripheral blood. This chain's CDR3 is CASSYGEGVGEQYF. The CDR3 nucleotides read TGTGCCAGCAGTTACGGGGAGGGGGTTGGGGAGCAGTACTTC.